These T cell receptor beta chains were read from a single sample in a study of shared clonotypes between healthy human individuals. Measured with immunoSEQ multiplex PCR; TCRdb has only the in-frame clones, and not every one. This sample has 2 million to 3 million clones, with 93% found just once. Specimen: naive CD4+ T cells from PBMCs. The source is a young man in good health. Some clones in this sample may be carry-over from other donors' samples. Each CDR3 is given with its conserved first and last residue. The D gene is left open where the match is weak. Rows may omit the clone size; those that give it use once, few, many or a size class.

DNA: TGTGCCAGCAAGAGGACAGGGGGCTACGAGCAGTACTTC
CDR3: CASKRTGGYEQYF
D: TRBD1
size: NA
J: TRBJ2-7
V: TRBV28

DNA: TGCAGCGTGCGAGATACGGGGGGTAGCACAGATACGCAGTATTTT
CDR3: CSVRDTGGSTDTQYF
D: TRBD2
size: NA
J: TRBJ2-3
V: TRBV29-1

DNA: TGTGCCAGCTCGCCCAACCTGGGGGGCGATTACGAGCAGTACTTC
CDR3: CASSPNLGGDYEQYF
D: NA
size: NA
J: TRBJ2-7
V: TRBV18

DNA: TGTGCCAGCAGCTTACTCTCGAGGGACAGGGAGACCCAGTACTTC
CDR3: CASSLLSRDRETQYF
D: TRBD1
size: once
J: TRBJ2-5
V: TRBV7-9

DNA: TGTGCCAGCGGAAGCTACGAGCAGTACTTC
CDR3: CASGSYEQYF
D: NA
size: NA
J: TRBJ2-7
V: TRBV7-9

DNA: TGTGCCACGACTCCCGGGGAAACCTACAATGAGCAGTTCTTC
CDR3: CATTPGETYNEQFF
D: NA
size: NA
J: TRBJ2-1
V: TRBV10-3

DNA: TGCGCCAGCAGCTCGGGACAGGGGCCGGCTGGCTACACCTTC
CDR3: CASSSGQGPAGYTF
D: TRBD1
size: NA
J: TRBJ1-2
V: TRBV5-1

DNA: TGTGCCAGCAGCTTTATGGACGGGAGCTCCTACGAGCAGTACTTC
CDR3: CASSFMDGSSYEQYF
D: NA
size: once
J: TRBJ2-7
V: TRBV7-9

DNA: TGCGCCAGCAGCTTGTACGGGAGGGCAGATACGCAGTATTTT
CDR3: CASSLYGRADTQYF
D: TRBD2
size: NA
J: TRBJ2-3
V: TRBV5-1

DNA: TGTGCCAGCAGTTCTTGGACTAGCGGACCTATAAATGAGCAGTTCTTC
CDR3: CASSSWTSGPINEQFF
D: TRBD2
size: NA
J: TRBJ2-1
V: TRBV27

DNA: TGCGCCAGCAGCTTGGCCGTTCAAGAGACCCAGTACTTC
CDR3: CASSLAVQETQYF
D: NA
size: NA
J: TRBJ2-5
V: TRBV5-1

DNA: TGTGCTAGTGGTTTTAATAGCGGGACCGACACCGGGGAGCTGTTTTTT
CDR3: CASGFNSGTDTGELFF
D: TRBD2
size: NA
J: TRBJ2-2
V: TRBV12-5

DNA: TGTGCCAGCAGCAGGGACAGGTACACTGAAGCTTTCTTT
CDR3: CASSRDRYTEAFF
D: TRBD1
size: NA
J: TRBJ1-1
V: TRBV2

DNA: TGCGCCAGCAGCTTGCGAGGGGAACAAGGTGAAAAACTGTTTTTT
CDR3: CASSLRGEQGEKLFF
D: NA
size: NA
J: TRBJ1-4
V: TRBV5-1